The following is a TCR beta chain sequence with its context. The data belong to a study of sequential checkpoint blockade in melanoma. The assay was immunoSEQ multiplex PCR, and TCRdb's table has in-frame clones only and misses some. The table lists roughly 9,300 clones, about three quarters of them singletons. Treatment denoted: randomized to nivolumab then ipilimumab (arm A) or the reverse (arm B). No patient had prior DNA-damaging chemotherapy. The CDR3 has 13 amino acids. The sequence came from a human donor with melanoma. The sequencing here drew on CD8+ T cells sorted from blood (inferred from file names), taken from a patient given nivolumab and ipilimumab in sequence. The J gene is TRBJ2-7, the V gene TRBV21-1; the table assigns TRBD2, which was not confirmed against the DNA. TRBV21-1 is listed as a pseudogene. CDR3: CASSYSDSYEQYF. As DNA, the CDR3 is TGTGCCAGCAGTTACTCTGACTCCTACGAGCAGTACTTC.